This T cell receptor (beta chain) was profiled in a study of shared clonotypes between healthy human individuals. Clones were sequenced by immunoSEQ multiplex PCR, and TCRdb holds only the in-frame ones, with some missing. The sample shows 2 million or so clones, 85% to 95% of them seen only once. CDR1 is SGHAT and CDR2 is FQDESV in the germline V gene (reference sequence). V was cut by 5 bases and J by 5 bases, with 15 bases left in between. The CDR3 spans 14 residues. V usage is TRBV11-1 and J usage is TRBJ1-1, with D uncertain. This clonotype was obtained from a man between 18 and 35 years old in good health. Sequencing used naive CD4+ T cells sorted from blood. Subset here: CD45RA+ positively selected. The CDR3 nucleotides are TGTGCCAGCAGCGCGGCCCCTCGGGGAACTGAAGCTTTCTTT. It encodes CASSAAPRGTEAFF.